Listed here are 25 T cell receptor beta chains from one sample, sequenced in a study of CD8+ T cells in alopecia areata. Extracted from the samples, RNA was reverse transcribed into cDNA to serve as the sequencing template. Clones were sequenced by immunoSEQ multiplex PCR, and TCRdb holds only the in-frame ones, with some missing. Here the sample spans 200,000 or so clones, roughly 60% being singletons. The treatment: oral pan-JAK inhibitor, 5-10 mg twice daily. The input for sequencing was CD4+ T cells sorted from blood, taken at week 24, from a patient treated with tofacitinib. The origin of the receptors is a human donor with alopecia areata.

The CDR3 DNA sequence: TGCGCCAGCAGCTTGGGACAGGGAAACACCATATATTTT. Amino acids: CASSLGQGNTIYF. The chain uses TRBV5-1 and TRBJ1-3; tentative D call: TRBD1 (5 bases). The germline CDR1 and CDR2 sequences are SGHRS and YFSETQ. Trimming pared 0 bases from V and 4 bases from J, leaving 5 bases between. The CDR3 runs 13 residues.

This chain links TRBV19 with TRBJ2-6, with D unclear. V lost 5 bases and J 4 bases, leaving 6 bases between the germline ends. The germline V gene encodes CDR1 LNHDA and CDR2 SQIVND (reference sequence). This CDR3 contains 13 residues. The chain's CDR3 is CASSPPGANVLTF. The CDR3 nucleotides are TGTGCCAGTAGTCCCCCCGGGGCCAACGTCCTGACTTTC.

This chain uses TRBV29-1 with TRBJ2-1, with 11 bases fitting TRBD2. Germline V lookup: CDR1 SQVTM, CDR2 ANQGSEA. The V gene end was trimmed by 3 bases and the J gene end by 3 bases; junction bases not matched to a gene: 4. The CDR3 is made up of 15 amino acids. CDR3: CSVDIAGGGYNEQFF. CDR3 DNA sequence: TGCAGCGTTGATATAGCGGGAGGGGGCTACAATGAGCAGTTCTTC.

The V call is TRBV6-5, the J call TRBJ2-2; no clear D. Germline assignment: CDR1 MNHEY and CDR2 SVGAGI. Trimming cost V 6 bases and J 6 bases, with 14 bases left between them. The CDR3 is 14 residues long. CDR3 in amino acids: CASSPGFFPGELFF. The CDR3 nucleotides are TGTGCCAGCAGCCCCGGGTTTTTTCCCGGGGAGCTGTTTTTT.

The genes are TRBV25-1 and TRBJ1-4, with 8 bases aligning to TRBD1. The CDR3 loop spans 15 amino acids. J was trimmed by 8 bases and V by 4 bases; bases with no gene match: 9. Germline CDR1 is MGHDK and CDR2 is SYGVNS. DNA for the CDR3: TGTGCCAGCAGTGGGCGGACAGGGCGGAAGGAAAAACTGTTTTTT. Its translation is CASSGRTGRKEKLFF.

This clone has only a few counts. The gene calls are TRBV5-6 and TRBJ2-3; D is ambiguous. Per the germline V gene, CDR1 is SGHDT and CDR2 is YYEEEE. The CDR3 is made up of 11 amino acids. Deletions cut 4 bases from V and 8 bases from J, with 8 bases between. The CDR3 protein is CASSEFGTQYF. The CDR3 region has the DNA TGTGCCAGCAGCGAGTTTGGTACGCAGTATTTT. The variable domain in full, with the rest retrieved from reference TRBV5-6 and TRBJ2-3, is DAGVTQSPTHLIKTRGQQVTLRCSPKSGHDTVSWYQQALGQGPQFIFQYYEEEERQRGNFPDRFSGHQFPNYSSELNVNALLLGDSALYLCASSEFGTQYFGPGTRLTVL.

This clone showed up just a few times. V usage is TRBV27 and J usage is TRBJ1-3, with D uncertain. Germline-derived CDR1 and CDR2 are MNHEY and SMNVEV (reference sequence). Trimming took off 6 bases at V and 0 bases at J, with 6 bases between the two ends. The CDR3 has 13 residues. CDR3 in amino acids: CASRRISGNTIYF. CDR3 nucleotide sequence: TGTGCCAGCAGACGGATCTCTGGAAACACCATATATTTT.

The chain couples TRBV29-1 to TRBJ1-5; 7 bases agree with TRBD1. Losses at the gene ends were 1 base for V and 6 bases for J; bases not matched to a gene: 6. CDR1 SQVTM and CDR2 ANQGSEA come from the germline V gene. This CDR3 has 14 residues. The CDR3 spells CSVEGGQTGQPQHF. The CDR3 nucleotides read TGCAGCGTTGAAGGGGGACAGACTGGTCAGCCCCAGCATTTT.

In DNA form, the CDR3 reads TGTGCCAGCAGGACCCCTGGAGTAGCGGGAGATACGCAGTATTTT. This codes for CASRTPGVAGDTQYF. The chain uses TRBV2 and TRBJ2-3; 7 bases map to TRBD2. Germline V gene data show CDR1 as SNHLY and CDR2 as FYNNEI. J was trimmed by 5 bases and V by 6 bases; bases with no gene match: 11. The CDR3 extends over 15 amino acids.

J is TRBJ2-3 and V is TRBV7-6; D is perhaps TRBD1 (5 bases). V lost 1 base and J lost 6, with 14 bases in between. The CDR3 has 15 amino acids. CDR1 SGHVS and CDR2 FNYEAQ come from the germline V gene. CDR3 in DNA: TGTGCCAGCAGCTTAGAATTCGGCAGGGCTGATACGCAGTATTTT. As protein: CASSLEFGRADTQYF.

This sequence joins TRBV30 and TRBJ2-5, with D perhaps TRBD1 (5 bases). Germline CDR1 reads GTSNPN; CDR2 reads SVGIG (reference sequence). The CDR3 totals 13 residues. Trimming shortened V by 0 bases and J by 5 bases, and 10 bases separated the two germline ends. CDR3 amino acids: CAWSVQDRETQYF. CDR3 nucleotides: TGTGCCTGGAGTGTACAGGACCGCGAGACCCAGTACTTC.

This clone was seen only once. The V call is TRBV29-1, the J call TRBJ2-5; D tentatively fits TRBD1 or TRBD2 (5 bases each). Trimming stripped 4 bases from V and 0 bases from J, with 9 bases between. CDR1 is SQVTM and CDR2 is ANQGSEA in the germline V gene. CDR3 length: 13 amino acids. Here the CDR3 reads CSVVWGNQETQYF. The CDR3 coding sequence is TGCAGCGTTGTGTGGGGGAACCAAGAGACCCAGTACTTC.

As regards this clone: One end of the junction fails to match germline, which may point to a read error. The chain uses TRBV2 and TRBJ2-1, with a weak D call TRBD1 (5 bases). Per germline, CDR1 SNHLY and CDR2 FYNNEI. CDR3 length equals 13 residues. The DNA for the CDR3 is TGTGCCAGCACTGAAGTCCAGGGCTCTGAGCAGTTCTTC. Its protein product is CASTEVQGSEQFF.

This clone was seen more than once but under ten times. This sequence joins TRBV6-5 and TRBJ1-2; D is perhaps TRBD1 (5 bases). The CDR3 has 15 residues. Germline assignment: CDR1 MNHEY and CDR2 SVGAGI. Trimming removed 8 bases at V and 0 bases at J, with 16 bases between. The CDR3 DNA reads TGTGCCAGCTCCAGGGAGGGGAAATCTAACTATGGCTACACCTTC. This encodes CASSREGKSNYGYTF.

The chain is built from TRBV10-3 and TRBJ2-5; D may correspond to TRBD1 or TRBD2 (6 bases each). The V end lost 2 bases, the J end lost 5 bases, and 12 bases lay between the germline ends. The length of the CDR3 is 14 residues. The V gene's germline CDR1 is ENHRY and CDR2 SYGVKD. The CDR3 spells CAISEGRQGETQYF. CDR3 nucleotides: TGTGCCATCAGTGAGGGGAGGCAGGGGGAGACCCAGTACTTC.

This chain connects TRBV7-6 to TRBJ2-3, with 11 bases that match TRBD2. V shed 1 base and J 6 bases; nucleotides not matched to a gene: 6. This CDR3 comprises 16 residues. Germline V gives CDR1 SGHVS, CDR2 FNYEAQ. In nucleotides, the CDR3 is TGTGCCAGCAGCTTAGGTTCTAGCGGGGGGAAGGATACGCAGTATTTT. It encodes CASSLGSSGGKDTQYF.

The CDR3, as DNA: TGTGCCAGCAGCTTAGGAAAAGGGAGCTACGAGCAGTACTTC. This gives the protein CASSLGKGSYEQYF. V and J are TRBV7-8 and TRBJ2-7, with D possibly matching TRBD2 (5 bases). Per the germline V gene, CDR1 is SGHVS and CDR2 is FQNEAQ. Between the trimmed V and J ends, which lost 1 base and 3 bases, there was a span of 10 bases. The CDR3 contains 14 residues.

The CDR3 DNA reads as TGTGCCAGCAGGAGACTAGCGGGAGAGACCGGGGAGCTGTTTTTT. Its translation: CASRRLAGETGELFF. V is TRBV2 and J is TRBJ2-2; TRBD2 aligns across 12 bases. The trim removed 6 bases at V and 5 bases at J, leaving 4 bases unmatched. Per the germline V gene, CDR1 is SNHLY and CDR2 is FYNNEI. This CDR3 comprises 15 residues.

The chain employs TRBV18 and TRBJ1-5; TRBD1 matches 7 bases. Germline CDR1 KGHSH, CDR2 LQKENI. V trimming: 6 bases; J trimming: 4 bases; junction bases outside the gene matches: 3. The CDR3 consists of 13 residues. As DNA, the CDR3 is TGTGCCAGCTCGTCGACAGGGAATCAGCCCCAGCATTTT. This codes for CASSSTGNQPQHF.

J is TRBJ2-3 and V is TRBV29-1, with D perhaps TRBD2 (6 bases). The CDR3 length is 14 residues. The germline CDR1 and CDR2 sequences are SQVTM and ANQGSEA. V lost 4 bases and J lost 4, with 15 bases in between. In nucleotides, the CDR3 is TGCAGCGTTGCCGGGGGAGAGATGGCAGATACGCAGTATTTT. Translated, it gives CSVAGGEMADTQYF.

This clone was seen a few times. The CDR3 DNA reads as TGCGCCAGCAGCTTGGTGGGAGACCAAGAGACCCAGTACTTC. It codes for CASSLVGDQETQYF. This chain uses TRBV5-1 with TRBJ2-5, with D tentatively TRBD2 (5 bases). The CDR3 totals 14 residues. CDR1 and CDR2 from the germline V gene are SGHRS and YFSETQ. Trimming took 0 bases from V and 0 from J, leaving 6 bases between them.

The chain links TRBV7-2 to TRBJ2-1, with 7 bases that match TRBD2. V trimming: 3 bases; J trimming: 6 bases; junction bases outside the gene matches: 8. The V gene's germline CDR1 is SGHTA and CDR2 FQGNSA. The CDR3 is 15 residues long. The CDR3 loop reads CASSLGGQGRNEQFF. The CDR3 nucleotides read TGTGCCAGCAGCTTGGGAGGGCAGGGACGCAATGAGCAGTTCTTC. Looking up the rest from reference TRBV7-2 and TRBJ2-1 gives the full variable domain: GAGVSQSPSNKVTEKGKDVELRCDPISGHTALYWYRQSLGQGLEFLIYFQGNSAPDKSGLPSDRFSAERTGGSVSTLTIQRTQQEDSAVYLCASSLGGQGRNEQFFGPGTRLTVL.

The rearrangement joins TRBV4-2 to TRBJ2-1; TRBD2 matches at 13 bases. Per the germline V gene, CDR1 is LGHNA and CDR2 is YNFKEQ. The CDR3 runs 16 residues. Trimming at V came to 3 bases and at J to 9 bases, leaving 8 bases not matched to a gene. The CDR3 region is CASSQRLAGGPVEQFF. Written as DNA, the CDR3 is TGTGCCAGCAGCCAGCGACTAGCGGGGGGACCGGTTGAGCAGTTCTTC.

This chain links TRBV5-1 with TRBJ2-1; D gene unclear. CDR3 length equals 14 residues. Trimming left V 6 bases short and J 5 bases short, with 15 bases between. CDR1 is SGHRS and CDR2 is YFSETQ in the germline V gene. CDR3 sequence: CASTPRQSNNEQFF. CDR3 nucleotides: TGCGCCAGCACCCCCAGGCAATCCAACAATGAGCAGTTCTTC. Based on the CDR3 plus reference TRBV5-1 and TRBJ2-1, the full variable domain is KAGVTQTPRYLIKTRGQQVTLSCSPISGHRSVSWYQQTPGQGLQFLFEYFSETQRNKGNFPGRFSGRQFSNSRSEMNVSTLELGDSALYLCASTPRQSNNEQFFGPGTRLTVL.

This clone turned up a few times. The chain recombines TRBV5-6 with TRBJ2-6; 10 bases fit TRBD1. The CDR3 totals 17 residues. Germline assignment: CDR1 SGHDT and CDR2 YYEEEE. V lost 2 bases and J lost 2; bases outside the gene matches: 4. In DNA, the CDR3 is TGTGCCAGCAGCTTACTGACAGGGGGCACTGGGGCCAACGTCCTGACTTTC. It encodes CASSLLTGGTGANVLTF.